The 28 T cell receptor beta chains below come from one sample, sequenced in a study of shared clonotypes between healthy human individuals. Assay used: immunoSEQ multiplex PCR; TCRdb lists only in-frame clones, some missing. This sample has about 2 million clones, with 90% to 95% found just once. The sample consisted of naive CD4+ T cells sorted from blood. Described subset: CD45RA+ positively selected. The origin of the receptors is a man aged 18 to 35 in good health.

The chain carries TRBV5-5 and TRBJ2-7; 8 bases fit TRBD1. The CDR3 has 15 amino acids. Germline V gives CDR1 SGHKS, CDR2 YYEKEE (reference sequence). Germline trimming cut 1 base from V and 0 bases from J; bases unmatched to any gene: 3. CDR3 bases: TGTGCCAGCAGCTTGTCTCAGGGGGCCTCCTACGAGCAGTACTTC. Protein: CASSLSQGASYEQYF.

The chain employs TRBV29-1 and TRBJ1-2; TRBD1 matches 8 bases. Germline V gives CDR1 SQVTM, CDR2 ANQGSEA. J lost 7 bases, V lost 1 base, and 11 bases had no gene match. This CDR3 has 15 residues. CDR3 in amino acids: CSVEGPRDRQGGYTF. CDR3 coding DNA: TGCAGCGTTGAAGGTCCCAGGGACAGGCAGGGTGGCTACACCTTC.

The CDR3 nucleotides are TGTGCCAGCAGCTATCCCGAGGGGGGCGCGGATACGCAGTATTTT. Its translation is CASSYPEGGADTQYF. This sequence joins TRBV5-6 and TRBJ2-3; the D gene could be TRBD1 or TRBD2 (6 bases each). Germline V gene data show CDR1 as SGHDT and CDR2 as YYEEEE. This CDR3 spans 15 amino acids. V was shortened by 3 bases and J by 6 bases, with 17 bases between the two germline ends.

The CDR3 DNA is TGTGCCAGCGGGATTGTACGAGGCCTCTCACCCCTCCACTTT. Translated, it gives CASGIVRGLSPLHF. The genes are TRBV28 and TRBJ1-6; D gene ambiguous. The germline V and J ends were trimmed by 8 bases and 10 bases, with 18 bases remaining between them. CDR1 is MDHEN and CDR2 is SYDVKM in the germline V gene. The CDR3 runs to 14 residues.

The rearrangement uses TRBV11-2 and TRBJ2-5; D might be TRBD2 (6 bases). Germline V gene lookup returns CDR1 SGHAT and CDR2 FQNNGV. The CDR3 totals 16 residues. Trimming removed 5 bases at V and 5 bases at J, with 21 bases between. Here the CDR3 reads CASSAEDSKTRETQYF. The DNA for the CDR3 is TGTGCCAGCAGCGCGGAAGACAGTAAGACTAGGGAGACCCAGTACTTC.

The gene calls are TRBV10-3 and TRBJ2-2; D remains unclear. The CDR3 is 11 amino acids. Trimming removed 8 bases from V and 4 bases from J, with 5 bases in between. Germline V gene data show CDR1 as ENHRY and CDR2 as SYGVKD. CDR3 sequence (DNA): TGTGCCATCGGGCGCACCGGGGAGCTGTTTTTT. It specifies CAIGRTGELFF.

Turning to this clone: Other DNA variants within this sample encode the same CDR3. The CDR3 DNA follows: TGCGCCAGCAGCCTAGCGGGGAACACCGGGGAGCTGTTTTTT. Amino acids: CASSLAGNTGELFF. The V and J genes are TRBV5-1 and TRBJ2-2, with 8 bases lining up with TRBD2. V was pared by 4 bases and J by 1 base, with 0 bases of the junction left unmatched. The CDR3 length is 14 residues. Germline loops: CDR1 SGHRS, CDR2 YFSETQ.

The chain employs TRBV12-5 and TRBJ2-7; a possible D gene is TRBD2 (6 bases). The CDR3 is 15 amino acids. CDR1 LGHNT and CDR2 FRNRAP come from the germline V gene. The germline V and J ends were trimmed by 0 bases and 2 bases, with 11 bases remaining between them. CDR3 in amino acids: CASGLVRGTAYEQYF. The CDR3 region has the DNA TGTGCTAGTGGTTTGGTACGAGGGACTGCCTACGAGCAGTACTTC.

The chain uses TRBV5-1 and TRBJ2-7; tentative D call: TRBD1 (6 bases). Germline assignment: CDR1 SGHRS and CDR2 YFSETQ. The germline V and J ends were trimmed by 0 bases and 5 bases, with 18 bases remaining between them. The CDR3 covers 16 residues. Written as DNA, the CDR3 is TGCGCCAGCAGCTTGGAACCTCAGGGGAGAAGGGACGAGCAGTACTTC. Translation gives CASSLEPQGRRDEQYF.

The chain couples TRBV5-1 to TRBJ2-1; TRBD1 matches 10 bases. The CDR3 consists of 15 residues. Trimming took 4 bases from V and 4 from J; bases not matched to a gene: 5. CDR1 SGHRS and CDR2 YFSETQ come from the germline V gene. The CDR3 DNA follows: TGCGCCAGCAGCCTAGGGACAGGGGAGTACAATGAGCAGTTCTTC. This translates into CASSLGTGEYNEQFF.

This chain joins TRBV19 and TRBJ1-2; D ambiguous. Trimming removed 7 bases at V and 0 bases at J, with 12 bases between. Germline V gene data show CDR1 as LNHDA and CDR2 as SQIVND (reference sequence). This CDR3 has 14 residues. The chain's CDR3 is CASTQNGANYGYTF. The CDR3 DNA sequence: TGTGCCAGTACCCAAAACGGAGCTAACTATGGCTACACCTTC.

The chain has TRBV6-5 and TRBJ1-5, with 9 bases fitting TRBD1. Germline-derived CDR1 and CDR2 are MNHEY and SVGAGI. CDR3 size: 14 residues. V lost 6 bases to trimming and J lost 6 bases; unmatched junction nucleotides: 6. CDR3 sequence: CASSDTGGSQPQHF. The CDR3 nucleotides are TGTGCCAGCAGCGACACAGGGGGCAGTCAGCCCCAGCATTTT.

This rearrangement joins TRBV5-4 to TRBJ1-1, with TRBD1 matching over 7 bases. There are 15 residues in the CDR3. Germline V gene sequence: CDR1 SGHNT, CDR2 YYREEE (reference sequence). The V and J ends lost 1 base and 1 base, in that order; junction bases with no gene match: 4. The CDR3 DNA reads TGTGCCAGCAGCTTGAGCAACAGGGGGAACACTGAAGCTTTCTTT. Translated, it gives CASSLSNRGNTEAFF. Full variable domain (missing parts from reference TRBV5-4 and TRBJ1-1): ETGVTQSPTHLIKTRGQQVTLRCSSQSGHNTVSWYQQALGQGPQFIFQYYREEENGRGNFPPRFSGLQFPNYSSELNVNALELDDSALYLCASSLSNRGNTEAFFGQGTRLTVV.

This chain uses TRBV6-5 with TRBJ1-2; D is ambiguous. The CDR3 extends over 12 amino acids. V lost 6 bases to trimming and J lost 8 bases, with 13 bases between them. Germline-derived CDR1 and CDR2 are MNHEY and SVGAGI. Here the CDR3 reads CASSHEGGGYTF. CDR3 sequence (DNA): TGTGCCAGCAGCCACGAGGGTGGAGGCTACACCTTC.

This clone has only one observation. The J gene is TRBJ2-1, the V gene TRBV4-1; D not certain. Trimming pared 3 bases from V and 0 bases from J, leaving 9 bases between. Germline V gene data show CDR1 as MGHRA and CDR2 as YSYEKL. CDR3 length: 15 residues. The CDR3, as DNA: TGCGCCAGCAGCCACGACCGGAGCTCCTACAATGAGCAGTTCTTC. Translating it yields CASSHDRSSYNEQFF.

This chain uses TRBV6-1 with TRBJ1-5; D gene ambiguous. V lost 6 bases, J lost 4 bases, and 16 bases lay in between. The germline V gene has CDR1 MNHNS and CDR2 SASEGT. CDR3 length equals 15 residues. CDR3 coding DNA: TGTGCCAGCAGCCTAGACACTAGTGCGAATCAGCCCCAGCATTTT. As protein: CASSLDTSANQPQHF.

This rearrangement joins TRBV7-2 to TRBJ2-1; 10 bases align to TRBD2. Looked up from germline, CDR1 is SGHTA and CDR2 is FQGNSA. The junction had 8 bases not matched to a gene; V was cut back by 5 bases and J by 7 bases. The CDR3 length is 15 residues. The CDR3 DNA is TGTGCCAGCAGCAAGTGGAGCGGGAGGGAGAATGAGCAGTTCTTC. Residues: CASSKWSGRENEQFF.

The V and J genes are TRBV19 and TRBJ2-7; 8 bases agree with TRBD2. The CDR3 runs to 14 residues. From germline, CDR1 is LNHDA and CDR2 SQIVND (reference sequence). Unmatched junction bases numbered 6, after V lost 8 bases and J lost 0 bases. CDR3 bases: TGTGCCAGTGCTGTCGGGGGGGGCTCCTACGAGCAGTACTTC. Its protein is CASAVGGGSYEQYF.

This clone was found once. This rearrangement joins TRBV10-3 to TRBJ2-2, with 10 nucleotides matching TRBD2. The CDR3 extends over 15 amino acids. Germline CDR1 and CDR2: ENHRY and SYGVKD. V lost 10 bases, J lost 1 base, and 6 bases stayed unmatched. CDR3 nucleotides: TGTGCCACCTCATTAGCGGGAGGGAACACCGGGGAGCTGTTTTTT. Amino acid sequence: CATSLAGGNTGELFF.

This clone appeared once. The J gene is TRBJ1-6, the V gene TRBV9; D possibly corresponds to TRBD1 (6 bases). Germline assignment: CDR1 SGDLS and CDR2 YYNGEE. The CDR3 contains 13 residues. Trimming removed 7 bases at V and 8 bases at J, with 13 bases between. The CDR3 protein is CASGQSLDSPLHF. The CDR3 nucleotides are TGTGCCAGCGGACAGTCTTTGGATTCACCCCTCCACTTT.

This clone was detected only once. The chain links TRBV28 to TRBJ1-1; D perhaps matches TRBD1 (5 bases). The V gene lost 6 bases and the J gene lost 4 bases, with 12 bases spanning the gap. The germline V gene has CDR1 MDHEN and CDR2 SYDVKM. There are 13 residues in the CDR3. CDR3 amino acids: CASSPGGPTEAFF. CDR3 in DNA: TGTGCCAGCAGCCCCGGGGGTCCCACTGAAGCTTTCTTT.

Details on this clone: The identical CDR3 is also encoded by other nucleotide sequences in the sample. The rearrangement joins TRBV7-2 to TRBJ2-3; D unclear. V lost 1 base, J lost 1 base, and 6 bases lay in between. CDR3 length: 14 amino acids. Germline V gene sequence: CDR1 SGHTA, CDR2 FQGNSA. Here the CDR3 reads CASSLGRGTDTQYF. CDR3 DNA sequence: TGTGCCAGCAGCTTAGGTCGTGGCACAGATACGCAGTATTTT.

V and J are TRBV7-6 and TRBJ1-1; 7 bases line up with TRBD1. The CDR3 is 15 residues long. Germline V gives CDR1 SGHVS, CDR2 FNYEAQ. Trimming took 2 bases from V and 0 from J; bases not matched to a gene: 3. CDR3 in amino acids: CASSLFGTVNTEAFF. The CDR3 DNA reads as TGTGCCAGCAGCTTATTCGGGACAGTGAACACTGAAGCTTTCTTT.

V and J are TRBV7-2 and TRBJ2-7; D ambiguous. The CDR3 covers 13 residues. V dropped 3 bases and J dropped 3 bases, with 9 bases sitting between them. Per germline, CDR1 SGHTA and CDR2 FQGNSA. DNA for the CDR3: TGTGCCAGCAGCTTTTTGGGCCTCTACGAGCAGTACTTC. Encoded protein: CASSFLGLYEQYF. Based on the CDR3 plus reference TRBV7-2 and TRBJ2-7, the full variable domain is GAGVSQSPSNKVTEKGKDVELRCDPISGHTALYWYRQSLGQGLEFLIYFQGNSAPDKSGLPSDRFSAERTGGSVSTLTIQRTQQEDSAVYLCASSFLGLYEQYFGPGTRLTVT.

Regarding this clone: This specimen includes other DNA sequences encoding the same CDR3. This chain links TRBV5-1 with TRBJ2-7, with a tentative D call TRBD2 (7 bases). Germline V CDR1 and CDR2: SGHRS, YFSETQ. The V gene lost 4 bases and the J gene lost 0 bases, with 11 bases spanning the gap. This CDR3 contains 14 residues. CDR3 amino acids: CASSRGGSSYEQYF. The DNA for the CDR3 is TGCGCCAGCAGCAGGGGGGGAAGCTCCTACGAGCAGTACTTC.

This clone was counted once. This rearrangement joins TRBV4-1 to TRBJ1-2; D possibly corresponds to TRBD1 (6 bases). The CDR3 is 15 amino acids. Germline V gives CDR1 MGHRA, CDR2 YSYEKL. The V and J ends lost 4 bases and 7 bases respectively, with 19 bases between them. CDR3 amino acids: CASSPLPPGAGGYTF. DNA for the CDR3: TGCGCCAGCAGCCCTCTACCCCCGGGGGCGGGTGGCTACACCTTC.

This clone showed up just once. V usage is TRBV28 and J usage is TRBJ1-6; the match to TRBD1 covers 7 bases. Germline V lookup: CDR1 MDHEN, CDR2 SYDVKM. V was clipped by 4 bases and J by 2 bases; unmatched bases: 8. The CDR3 runs to 17 residues. CDR3 sequence reads: CASSSGQRAPYNSPLHF. The DNA for the CDR3 is TGTGCCAGCAGTTCGGGACAGCGGGCTCCCTATAATTCACCCCTCCACTTT.

In this sample, this clone turned up many times. The V call is TRBV7-2, the J call TRBJ1-6, with D maybe TRBD1 (5 bases). The V and J ends lost 7 bases and 7 bases respectively, with 17 bases between them. CDR1 and CDR2 from the germline V gene are SGHTA and FQGNSA. This CDR3 contains 15 residues. DNA for the CDR3: TGTGCCAGCACCCCTGGGGGGGGAGTGAATTCACCCCTCCACTTT. This encodes CASTPGGGVNSPLHF.